Detailed here is one T cell receptor beta chain. The repertoire was sequenced with immunoSEQ multiplex PCR; TCRdb's copy has only in-frame clones and lacks some. The sample records around 67,000 clones, 75% to 85% being singletons. From germline, CDR1 is LNHDA and CDR2 SQIVND (reference sequence). The CDR3 totals 12 residues. Trimming removed 7 bases at V and 6 bases at J, with 11 bases between. This specimen belongs to a study of OX40 agonist ivuxolimab in advanced cancers. The source was CD4+ or CD8+ T cells sorted from blood, collected in a trial of the OX40 agonist ivuxolimab. J is TRBJ2-3 and V is TRBV19; a possible D gene is TRBD2 (7 bases). This clonotype originated in an adult with an advanced solid tumor such as melanoma, head and neck, liver or kidney cancer. The CDR3 here is CASKGGADTQYF. CDR3 sequence (DNA): TGTGCCAGTAAGGGGGGGGCCGATACGCAGTATTTT. Full variable domain (remainder filled in from reference TRBV19 and TRBJ2-3): DGGITQSPKYLFRKEGQNVTLSCEQNLNHDAMYWYRQDPGQGLRLIYYSQIVNDFQKGDIAEGYSVSREKKESFPLTVTSAQKNPTAFYLCASKGGADTQYFGPGTRLTVL.